This T cell receptor beta chain was identified in a study of TIL therapy for anti-PD-1-resistant metastatic lung cancer. Overall study context: Tumor harvest preceded PD-1/PD-L1 blockade, followed by nivolumab treatment. Tumors carried a median approximately 1.6 non-synonymous mutations per megabase. Tumors had a median PD-L1 proportion score of more than 5%.

This was the immunoSEQ v3 assay. Sequencing depth was around 1.9 million read pairs for survey level, roughly 5-6.5 million for deep. The data were produced by immunoSEQ multiplex PCR, yet TCRdb's version contains in-frame clones alone and is incomplete. The sample lists just under 60,000 clones; around 63% were seen once. The CDR3 sequence is 14 residues long. Germline V gives CDR1 SGHRS, CDR2 YFSETQ. V gave up 4 bases and J gave up 0 bases; unmatched junction bases: 4. Documented time point: pre-treatment sample, taken before nivolumab and TIL therapy. The chain carries TRBV5-1 and TRBJ2-7; 7 bases are shared with TRBD1. The specimen was blood, collected at baseline. The receptor's source is a person between 25 and 79 years old with non-small cell lung cancer. The CDR3 here is CASSLDRSSYEQYF. CDR3 DNA: TGCGCCAGCAGCCTGGACAGGAGCTCCTACGAGCAGTACTTC.